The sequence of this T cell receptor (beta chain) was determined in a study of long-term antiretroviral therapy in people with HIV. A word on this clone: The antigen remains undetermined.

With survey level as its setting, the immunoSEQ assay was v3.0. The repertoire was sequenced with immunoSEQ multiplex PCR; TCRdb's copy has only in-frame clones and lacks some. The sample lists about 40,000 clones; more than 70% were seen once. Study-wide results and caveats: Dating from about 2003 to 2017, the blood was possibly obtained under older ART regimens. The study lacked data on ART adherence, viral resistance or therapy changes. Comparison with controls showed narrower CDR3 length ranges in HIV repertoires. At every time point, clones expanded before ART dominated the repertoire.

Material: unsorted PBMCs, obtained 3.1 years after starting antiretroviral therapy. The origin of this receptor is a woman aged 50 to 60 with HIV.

The CDR3 nucleotides read TGTGCCAGCAGCACCGAACCGGGACAGCCCCTTATTGGTGGCTACACCTTC. Protein product: CASSTEPGQPLIGGYTF. This chain links TRBV7-2 with TRBJ1-2; 7 nucleotides agree with TRBD1. Trimming took 5 bases from V and 7 from J; bases not matched to a gene: 19. CDR3 length: 17 amino acids. CDR1 and CDR2 from the germline V gene are SGHTA and FQGNSA. The whole variable domain, filled in from reference TRBV7-2 and TRBJ1-2, reads GAGVSQSPSNKVTEKGKDVELRCDPISGHTALYWYRQSLGQGLEFLIYFQGNSAPDKSGLPSDRFSAERTGGSVSTLTIQRTQQEDSAVYLCASSTEPGQPLIGGYTFGSGTRLTVV.